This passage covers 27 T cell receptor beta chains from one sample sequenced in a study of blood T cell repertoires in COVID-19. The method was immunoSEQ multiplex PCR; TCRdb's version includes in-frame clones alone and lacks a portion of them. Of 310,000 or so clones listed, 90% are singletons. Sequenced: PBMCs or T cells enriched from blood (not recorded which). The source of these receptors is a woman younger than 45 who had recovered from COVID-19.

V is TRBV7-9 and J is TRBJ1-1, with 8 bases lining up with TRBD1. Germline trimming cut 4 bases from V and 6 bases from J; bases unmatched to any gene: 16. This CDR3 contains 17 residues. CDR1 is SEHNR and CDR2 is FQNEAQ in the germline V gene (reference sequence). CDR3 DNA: TGTGCCAGCAGCTCGGGACAGGTGGGAGCTTTAGGCTCTGAAGCTTTCTTT. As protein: CASSSGQVGALGSEAFF.

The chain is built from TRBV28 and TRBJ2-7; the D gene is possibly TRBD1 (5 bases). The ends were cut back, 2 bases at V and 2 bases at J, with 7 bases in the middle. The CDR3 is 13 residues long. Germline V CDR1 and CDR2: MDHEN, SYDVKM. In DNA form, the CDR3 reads TGTGCCAGCAGTTTAGCAGGGACCTACGAGCAGTACTTC. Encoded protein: CASSLAGTYEQYF.

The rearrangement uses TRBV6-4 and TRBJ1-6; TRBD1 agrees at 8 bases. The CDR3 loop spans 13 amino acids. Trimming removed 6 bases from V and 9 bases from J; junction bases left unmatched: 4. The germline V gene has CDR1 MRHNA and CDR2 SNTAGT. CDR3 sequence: CASRKTGVSPLHF. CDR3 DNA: TGTGCCAGCAGGAAGACAGGGGTTTCACCCCTCCACTTT.

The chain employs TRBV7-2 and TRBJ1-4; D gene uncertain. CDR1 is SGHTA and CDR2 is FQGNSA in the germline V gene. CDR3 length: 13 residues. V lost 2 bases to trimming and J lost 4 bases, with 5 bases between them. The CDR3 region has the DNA TGTGCCAGCAGCTTACTAATTAATGAAAAACTGTTTTTT. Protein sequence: CASSLLINEKLFF.

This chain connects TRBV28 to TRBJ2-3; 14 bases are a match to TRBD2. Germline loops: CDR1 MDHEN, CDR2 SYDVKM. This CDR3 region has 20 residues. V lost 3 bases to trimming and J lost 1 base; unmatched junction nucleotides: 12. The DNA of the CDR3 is TGTGCCAGCAGTTTCGTCCCGGGACTAGCGGGAGCGTGGGGCACAGATACGCAGTATTTT. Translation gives CASSFVPGLAGAWGTDTQYF.

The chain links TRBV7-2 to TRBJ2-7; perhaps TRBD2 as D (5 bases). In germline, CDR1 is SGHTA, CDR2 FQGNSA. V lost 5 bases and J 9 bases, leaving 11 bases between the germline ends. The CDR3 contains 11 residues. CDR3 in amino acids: CASSAGEGQYF. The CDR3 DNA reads TGTGCCAGCAGCGCCGGGGAAGGGCAGTACTTC.

The CDR3 coding sequence is TGTGCCAGCAGCCAAGATGGGGGTAGCGGGAGGGCAAACACAGATACGCAGTATTTT. Translating it yields CASSQDGGSGRANTDTQYF. This chain connects TRBV4-2 to TRBJ2-3; 11 bases line up with TRBD2. V shed 0 bases and J 2 bases; nucleotides not matched to a gene: 10. Germline V gene lookup returns CDR1 LGHNA and CDR2 YNFKEQ. The CDR3 length is 19 residues.

The CDR3 nucleotides read TGTGCCACCAGTGAAAATCACTTATCCTCCTACAATGAGCAGTTCTTC. Protein product: CATSENHLSSYNEQFF. The J gene is TRBJ2-1, the V gene TRBV24-1; no clear D gene. CDR1 is KGHDR and CDR2 is SFDVKD in the germline V gene. CDR3 length: 16 amino acids. V was trimmed by 4 bases and J by 0 bases, leaving 12 bases between them.

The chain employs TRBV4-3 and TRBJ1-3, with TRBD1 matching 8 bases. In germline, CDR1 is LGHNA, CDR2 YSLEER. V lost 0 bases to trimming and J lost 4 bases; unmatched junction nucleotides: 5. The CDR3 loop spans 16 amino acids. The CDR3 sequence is CASSQDNRGIGNTIYF. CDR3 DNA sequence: TGCGCCAGCAGCCAAGATAACAGGGGGATCGGAAACACCATATATTTT.

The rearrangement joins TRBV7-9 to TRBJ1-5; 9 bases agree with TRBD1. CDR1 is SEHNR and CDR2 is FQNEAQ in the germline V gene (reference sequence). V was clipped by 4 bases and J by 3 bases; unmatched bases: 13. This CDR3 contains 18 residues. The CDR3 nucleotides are TGTGCCAGCAGCTCCGGGACAGGGTTTATCGGGGCCAATCAGCCCCAGCATTTT. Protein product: CASSSGTGFIGANQPQHF.

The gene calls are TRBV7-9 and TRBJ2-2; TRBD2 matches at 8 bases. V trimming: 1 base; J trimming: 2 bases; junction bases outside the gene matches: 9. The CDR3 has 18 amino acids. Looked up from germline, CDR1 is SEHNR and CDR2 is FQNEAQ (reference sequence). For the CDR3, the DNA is TGTGCCAGCAGCTTAGTGTGGGGACTAGTATTAAACACCGGGGAGCTGTTTTTT. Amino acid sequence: CASSLVWGLVLNTGELFF.

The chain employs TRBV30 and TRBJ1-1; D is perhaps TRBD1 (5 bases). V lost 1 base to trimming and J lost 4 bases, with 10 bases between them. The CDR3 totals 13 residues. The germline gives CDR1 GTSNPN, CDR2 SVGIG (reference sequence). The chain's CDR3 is CAWSDQGSTEAFF. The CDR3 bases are TGTGCCTGGAGTGATCAGGGAAGCACTGAAGCTTTCTTT.

This CDR3 is CASSQDLGTSGARNTQYF. The DNA for the CDR3 is TGCGCCAGCAGCCAAGATTTGGGGACTAGCGGGGCCCGAAATACGCAGTATTTT. This sequence joins TRBV4-3 and TRBJ2-3; 13 bases agree with TRBD2. Germline CDR1 reads LGHNA; CDR2 reads YSLEER. The CDR3 is 18 amino acids. Trimming took 0 bases from V and 7 from J; bases not matched to a gene: 10.

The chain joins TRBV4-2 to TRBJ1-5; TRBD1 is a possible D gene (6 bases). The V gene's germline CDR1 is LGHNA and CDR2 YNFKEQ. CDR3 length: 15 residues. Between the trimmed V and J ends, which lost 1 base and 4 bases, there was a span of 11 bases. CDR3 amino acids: CASSQGRQGNQPQHF. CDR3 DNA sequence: TGTGCCAGCAGCCAAGGGAGGCAGGGGAATCAGCCCCAGCATTTT.

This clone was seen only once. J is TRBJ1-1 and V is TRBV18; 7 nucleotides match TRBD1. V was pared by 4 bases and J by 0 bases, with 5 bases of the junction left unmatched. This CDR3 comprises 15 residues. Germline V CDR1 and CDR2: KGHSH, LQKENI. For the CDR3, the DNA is TGTGCCAGCTCACTACGGACAGGAATGAACACTGAAGCTTTCTTT. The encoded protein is CASSLRTGMNTEAFF.

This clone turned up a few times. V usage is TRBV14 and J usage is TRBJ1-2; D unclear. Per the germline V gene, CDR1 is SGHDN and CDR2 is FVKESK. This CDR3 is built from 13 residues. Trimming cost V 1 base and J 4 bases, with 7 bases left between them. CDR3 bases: TGTGCCAGCAGCCAAGCTTCCAGCTATGGCTACACCTTC. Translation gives CASSQASSYGYTF.

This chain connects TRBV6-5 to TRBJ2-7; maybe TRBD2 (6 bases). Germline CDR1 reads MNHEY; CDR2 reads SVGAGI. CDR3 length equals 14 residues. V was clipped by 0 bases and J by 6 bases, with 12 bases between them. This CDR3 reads CASSYSTSSFEQYF. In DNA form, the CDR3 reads TGTGCCAGCAGTTACTCGACTAGTAGTTTCGAGCAGTACTTC.

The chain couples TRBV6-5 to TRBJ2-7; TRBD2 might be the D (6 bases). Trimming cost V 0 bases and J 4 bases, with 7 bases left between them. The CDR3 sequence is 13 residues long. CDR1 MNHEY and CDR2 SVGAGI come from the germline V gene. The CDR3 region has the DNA TGTGCCAGCAGTTACTCCCGGGGGTACGAGCAGTACTTC. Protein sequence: CASSYSRGYEQYF.

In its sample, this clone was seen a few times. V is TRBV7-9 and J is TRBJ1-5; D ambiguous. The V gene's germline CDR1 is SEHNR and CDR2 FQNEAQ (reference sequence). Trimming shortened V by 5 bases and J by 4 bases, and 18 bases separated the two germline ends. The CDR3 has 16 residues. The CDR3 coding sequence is TGTGCCAGCAGCAGAGCGGGGTCCACATGGAATCAGCCCCAGCATTTT. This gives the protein CASSRAGSTWNQPQHF.

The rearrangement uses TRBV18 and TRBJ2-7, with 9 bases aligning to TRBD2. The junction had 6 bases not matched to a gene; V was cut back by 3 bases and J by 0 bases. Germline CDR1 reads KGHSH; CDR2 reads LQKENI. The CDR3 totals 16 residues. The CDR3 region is CASSPTGLASSYEQYF. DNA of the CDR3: TGTGCCAGCTCACCGACAGGACTAGCGAGCTCCTACGAGCAGTACTTC.

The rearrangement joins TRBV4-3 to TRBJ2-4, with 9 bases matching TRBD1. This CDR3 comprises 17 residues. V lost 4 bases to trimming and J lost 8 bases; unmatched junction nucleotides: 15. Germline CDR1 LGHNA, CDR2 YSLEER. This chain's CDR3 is CASSPSGDRGGLDIQYF. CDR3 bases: TGCGCCAGCAGCCCCAGTGGAGACAGGGGGGGTCTAGACATTCAGTACTTC.

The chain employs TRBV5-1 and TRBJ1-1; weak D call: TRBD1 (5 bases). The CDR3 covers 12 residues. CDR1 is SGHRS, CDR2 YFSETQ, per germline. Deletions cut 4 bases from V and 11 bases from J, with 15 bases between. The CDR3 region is CASSPGHNNAFF. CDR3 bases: TGCGCCAGCAGCCCAGGACACAATAACGCTTTCTTT.

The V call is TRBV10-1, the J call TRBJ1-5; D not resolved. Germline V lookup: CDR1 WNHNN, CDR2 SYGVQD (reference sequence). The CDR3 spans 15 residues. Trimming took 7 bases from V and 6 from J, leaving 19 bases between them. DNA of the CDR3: TGCGCCAGCATCGATTGTCGGGGAAGGATTCAGCCCCAGCATTTT. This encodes CASIDCRGRIQPQHF.

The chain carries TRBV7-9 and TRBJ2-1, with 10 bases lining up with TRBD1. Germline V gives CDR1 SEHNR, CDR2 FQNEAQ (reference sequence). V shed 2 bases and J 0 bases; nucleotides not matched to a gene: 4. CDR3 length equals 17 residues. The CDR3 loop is CASSLMGQGRSYNEQFF. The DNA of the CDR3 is TGTGCCAGCAGCTTAATGGGACAGGGGCGCTCCTACAATGAGCAGTTCTTC. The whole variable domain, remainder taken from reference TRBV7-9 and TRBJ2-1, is DTGVSQNPRHKITKRGQNVTFRCDPISEHNRLYWYRQTLGQGPEFLTYFQNEAQLEKSRLLSDRFSAERPKGSFSTLEIQRTEQGDSAMYLCASSLMGQGRSYNEQFFGPGTRLTVL.

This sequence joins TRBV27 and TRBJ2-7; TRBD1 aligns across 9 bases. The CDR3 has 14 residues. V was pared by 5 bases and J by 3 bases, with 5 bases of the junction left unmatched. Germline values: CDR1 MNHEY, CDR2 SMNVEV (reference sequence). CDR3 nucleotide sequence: TGTGCCAGCAGTCCAACGACAGGGGGCTACGAGCAGTACTTC. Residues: CASSPTTGGYEQYF.

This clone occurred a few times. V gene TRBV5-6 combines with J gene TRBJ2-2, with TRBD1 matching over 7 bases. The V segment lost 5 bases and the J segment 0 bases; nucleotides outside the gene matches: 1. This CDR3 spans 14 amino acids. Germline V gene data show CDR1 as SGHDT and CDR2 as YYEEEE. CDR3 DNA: TGTGCCAGCAGGGGACAGCCGAACACCGGGGAGCTGTTTTTT. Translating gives CASRGQPNTGELFF.

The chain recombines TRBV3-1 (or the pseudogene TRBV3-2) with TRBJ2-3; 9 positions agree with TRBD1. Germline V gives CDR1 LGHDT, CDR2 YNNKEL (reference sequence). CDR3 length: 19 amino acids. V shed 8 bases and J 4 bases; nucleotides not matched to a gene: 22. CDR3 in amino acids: CASSLRIFPGQGTADTQYF. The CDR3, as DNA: TGTGCCAGCTCCCTCCGAATATTCCCGGGACAGGGTACCGCAGATACGCAGTATTTT.